The next 29 T cell receptor beta chains were all read from a single sample in a study of PD-L1 blockade in urothelial cancer. The method was immunoSEQ multiplex PCR; TCRdb's version includes in-frame clones alone and lacks a portion of them. This sample has roughly 44,000 clones, with about four fifths found just once. Sample: PBMCs, taken around atezolizumab (anti-PD-L1) treatment. Receptors were obtained from a man aged 65-85 years with urothelial cancer.

This clone appeared a few times. The V gene is TRBV5-5, the J gene TRBJ2-1; 8 positions agree with TRBD2. The CDR3 loop spans 15 amino acids. Germline trimming cut 2 bases from V and 0 bases from J; bases unmatched to any gene: 1. Germline values: CDR1 SGHKS, CDR2 YYEKEE (reference sequence). The CDR3 DNA reads as TGTGCCAGCAGCTTCGGGGGGGCCTCCTACAATGAGCAGTTCTTC. Residues: CASSFGGASYNEQFF. The full variable domain, its missing parts supplied by reference TRBV5-5 and TRBJ2-1, is DAGVTQSPTHLIKTRGQQVTLRCSPISGHKSVSWYQQVLGQGPQFIFQYYEKEERGRGNFPDRFSARQFPNYSSELNVNALLLGDSALYLCASSFGGASYNEQFFGPGTRLTVL.

The chain employs TRBV12-5 and TRBJ1-1; 8 nucleotides agree with TRBD1. Germline V gene data show CDR1 as LGHNT and CDR2 as FRNRAP. The CDR3 is 15 amino acids. J was trimmed by 7 bases and V by 3 bases; bases with no gene match: 10. This chain's CDR3 is CASGFFPGGRSEAFF. CDR3 nucleotide sequence: TGTGCTAGTGGTTTTTTTCCAGGGGGCCGTAGTGAAGCTTTCTTT.

The chain employs TRBV9 and TRBJ1-6; possibly TRBD1 for D (5 bases). The CDR3 loop spans 15 amino acids. Germline V gives CDR1 SGDLS, CDR2 YYNGEE. Trimming cost V 0 bases and J 9 bases, with 13 bases left between them. The CDR3 reads CASSVEGRVASPLHF. For the CDR3, the DNA is TGTGCCAGCAGCGTAGAAGGCAGGGTGGCTTCACCCCTCCACTTT.

J is TRBJ1-3 and V is TRBV4-1; tentatively, D is TRBD1 (6 bases). V lost 3 bases and J lost 2, with 11 bases in between. In germline, CDR1 is MGHRA, CDR2 YSYEKL. This CDR3 is built from 15 residues. The CDR3 sequence is CASSHEQGAGNTIYF. Here the CDR3 DNA reads TGCGCCAGCAGCCACGAACAGGGTGCTGGAAACACCATATATTTT.

The rearrangement uses TRBV6-4 and TRBJ2-1, with D hard to call. Germline lookup yields CDR1 MRHNA and CDR2 SNTAGT. The CDR3 runs 14 residues. V was pared by 9 bases and J by 0 bases, with 12 bases between. The CDR3 is CARRSVTSYNEQFF. As DNA, the CDR3 is TGTGCCAGACGGAGCGTCACCTCCTACAATGAGCAGTTCTTC.

The V gene is TRBV14, the J gene TRBJ2-7; the match to TRBD1 covers 8 bases. This CDR3 has 12 residues. V shed 3 bases and J 6 bases; nucleotides not matched to a gene: 1. Germline V gives CDR1 SGHDN, CDR2 FVKESK. The CDR3 DNA is TGTGCCAGCAGCCATACAGGGGGCGAGCAGTACTTC. This codes for CASSHTGGEQYF.

The J gene is TRBJ1-1, the V gene TRBV9, with TRBD1 identical over 7 bases. The CDR3 length is 14 residues. The junction had 4 bases not matched to a gene; V was cut back by 4 bases and J by 1 base. Looked up from germline, CDR1 is SGDLS and CDR2 is YYNGEE. The CDR3 DNA is TGTGCCAGCAGCAAAGGACAGGCGAACACTGAAGCTTTCTTT. Translation gives CASSKGQANTEAFF.

The chain recombines TRBV28 with TRBJ2-7; the match to TRBD1 covers 9 bases. Germline CDR1 and CDR2: MDHEN and SYDVKM. CDR3 size: 14 residues. With V trimmed by 6 bases and J by 3 bases, 6 bases remained unmatched. CDR3 bases: TGTGCCAGCAGACCACAGGGGGCGTTCTACGAGCAGTACTTC. Translating gives CASRPQGAFYEQYF.

V and J are TRBV5-1 and TRBJ2-2; unclear D gene. Germline CDR1 is SGHRS and CDR2 is YFSETQ. There are 15 residues in the CDR3. Trimming took off 4 bases at V and 0 bases at J, with 10 bases between the two ends. This CDR3 reads CASSPVATNTGELFF. CDR3 nucleotides: TGCGCCAGCAGCCCGGTAGCCACGAACACCGGGGAGCTGTTTTTT.

The gene calls are TRBV7-3 and TRBJ2-1, with 11 bases fitting TRBD2. The CDR3 contains 15 residues. The germline V gene has CDR1 SGHTA and CDR2 FQGTGA. Losses at the gene ends were 5 bases for V and 6 bases for J; bases not matched to a gene: 6. In DNA form, the CDR3 reads TGTGCCAGCAGCCATAGCGGGGGGGCCATCAATGAGCAGTTCTTC. This sequence encodes CASSHSGGAINEQFF.

CDR3 DNA: TGTGCCAGCAGCCCTAGCACAGATACGCAGTATTTT. This translates into CASSPSTDTQYF. V gene TRBV7-3 combines with J gene TRBJ2-3; D gene uncertain. V was clipped by 5 bases and J by 0 bases, with 3 bases between them. Germline V gives CDR1 SGHTA, CDR2 FQGTGA. The CDR3 consists of 12 residues.

The rearrangement joins TRBV15 to TRBJ2-1; 9 bases agree with TRBD1. This CDR3 contains 15 residues. CDR1 is LNHNV and CDR2 is YYDKDF in the germline V gene (reference sequence). J gave up 8 bases and V 1 base, and 6 bases lay outside the gene matches. The CDR3 DNA follows: TGTGCCACCAGCAGAGGGGGGGACAGGGTTCATGAGCAGTTCTTC. Protein sequence: CATSRGGDRVHEQFF.

The V gene is TRBV2, the J gene TRBJ2-1, with D possibly TRBD1 on 6 matching bases. Trimming shortened V by 7 bases and J by 4 bases, and 11 bases separated the two germline ends. Germline V CDR1 and CDR2: SNHLY, FYNNEI. The CDR3 has 13 residues. This CDR3 reads CASTGTQYNEQFF. Written as DNA, the CDR3 is TGTGCCAGCACCGGGACACAGTACAATGAGCAGTTCTTC.

This sequence joins TRBV5-1 and TRBJ1-1, with D maybe TRBD1 (5 bases). Between the trimmed V and J ends, which lost 1 base and 1 base, there was a span of 17 bases. Germline CDR1 SGHRS, CDR2 YFSETQ. The CDR3 spans 17 residues. In DNA, the CDR3 is TGCGCCAGCAGCTTGCAGGGAGGCACCTCTAGGAACACTGAAGCTTTCTTT. Protein product: CASSLQGGTSRNTEAFF.

The chain uses TRBV4-1 and TRBJ2-2, with D uncertain. This CDR3 spans 15 amino acids. V dropped 6 bases and J dropped 3 bases, with 14 bases sitting between them. From germline, CDR1 is MGHRA and CDR2 YSYEKL. The DNA for the CDR3 is TGCGCCAGCAGTCCTTACTACACGGACACCGGGGAGCTGTTTTTT. Translated: CASSPYYTDTGELFF.

The gene calls are TRBV4-3 and TRBJ2-1; D is perhaps TRBD1 (5 bases). V was shortened by 0 bases and J by 3 bases, with 15 bases between the two germline ends. The CDR3 contains 17 residues. Germline V CDR1 and CDR2: LGHNA, YSLEER. The CDR3 region is CASSQDSPRVGYNEQFF. The CDR3 DNA follows: TGCGCCAGCAGCCAAGATTCCCCCAGGGTGGGCTACAATGAGCAGTTCTTC.

The rearrangement links TRBV27 to TRBJ1-1, with D unclear. The V end lost 3 bases, the J end lost 4 bases, and 15 bases lay between the germline ends. The CDR3 runs 15 residues. Germline values: CDR1 MNHEY, CDR2 SMNVEV (reference sequence). CDR3 bases: TGTGCCAGCAGTTTGTATCAGGACTCCTCCACTGAAGCTTTCTTT. Its protein product is CASSLYQDSSTEAFF.

The chain is built from TRBV1 and TRBJ2-3; the table's D call TRBD2 went unverified against the DNA. TRBV1 is listed as a pseudogene. The CDR3 is 12 amino acids. The CDR3 nucleotides are TGCACCAGCAGCGTACTGGAGGTTACGCAGTATTTT. Its translation: CTSSVLEVTQYF.

The CDR3 bases are TGTGCCTGGAGTGGGGGGCGGGATGGCTACACCTTC. This encodes CAWSGGRDGYTF. The genes are TRBV30 and TRBJ1-2, with a possible D match to TRBD1 (6 bases). Trimming took off 1 base at V and 6 bases at J, with 9 bases between the two ends. Germline V gene data show CDR1 as GTSNPN and CDR2 as SVGIG (reference sequence). The CDR3 is 12 residues long.

This chain links TRBV7-9 with TRBJ2-7, with D possibly TRBD1 on 6 matching bases. Germline V lookup: CDR1 SEHNR, CDR2 FQNEAQ (reference sequence). The V gene lost 5 bases and the J gene lost 4 bases, with 21 bases spanning the gap. The CDR3 totals 16 residues. CDR3 sequence: CASSPGVGRATYEQYF. The CDR3 bases are TGTGCCAGCAGCCCAGGGGTGGGCAGGGCGACTTACGAGCAGTACTTC.

J is TRBJ2-2 and V is TRBV19; the D gene is possibly TRBD2 (7 bases). With 5 bases removed from V and 5 bases from J, the gap between germline ends came to 12 bases. The CDR3 length is 14 residues. Per germline, CDR1 LNHDA and CDR2 SQIVND (reference sequence). The CDR3 is CASSWGRETGELFF. In DNA, the CDR3 is TGTGCCAGTAGTTGGGGGCGGGAGACCGGGGAGCTGTTTTTT.

V is TRBV6-6 and J is TRBJ2-3; D is ambiguous. Per germline, CDR1 MNHNY and CDR2 SVGAGI (reference sequence). Trimming shortened V by 3 bases and J by 7 bases, and 5 bases separated the two germline ends. The CDR3 totals 11 residues. Written as DNA, the CDR3 is TGTGCCAGCAGTTATTCATATACGCAGTATTTT. Its protein product is CASSYSYTQYF.

In its sample, this clone was seen once. The V and J genes are TRBV7-7 and TRBJ2-2; D ambiguous. Trimming cost V 0 bases and J 4 bases, with 6 bases left between them. The CDR3 is 14 residues long. The germline V gene encodes CDR1 SSHAT and CDR2 FNYEAQ (reference sequence). The CDR3 DNA reads TGTGCCAGCAGCTTAGCGCAAGCCACCGGGGAGCTGTTTTTT. Encoded protein: CASSLAQATGELFF.

The chain is built from TRBV5-6 and TRBJ2-3; TRBD1 might be the D (5 bases). In germline, CDR1 is SGHDT, CDR2 YYEEEE. Between the trimmed V and J ends, which lost 1 base and 2 bases, there was a span of 17 bases. This CDR3 region has 17 residues. In DNA form, the CDR3 reads TGTGCCAGCAGCTTGTGGGGCCCCCGCGTTCCCACAGATACGCAGTATTTT. Its translation: CASSLWGPRVPTDTQYF.

The chain joins TRBV28 to TRBJ1-2; 10 positions agree with TRBD1. From germline, CDR1 is MDHEN and CDR2 SYDVKM. The CDR3 covers 18 residues. J gave up 2 bases and V 5 bases, and 14 bases lay outside the gene matches. CDR3 sequence (DNA): TGTGCCAGCAGTCCACCGGGACAGGGGCAGCTAATCAACTATGGCTACACCTTC. Translation gives CASSPPGQGQLINYGYTF.

The chain employs TRBV5-1 and TRBJ2-7; the D gene is possibly TRBD1 (6 bases). CDR1 is SGHRS, CDR2 YFSETQ, per germline. Trimming removed 0 bases at V and 3 bases at J, with 10 bases between. This CDR3 contains 14 residues. The CDR3 spells CASSLEGGGYEQYF. Here the CDR3 DNA reads TGCGCCAGCAGCTTGGAAGGGGGTGGCTACGAGCAGTACTTC. The complete variable domain, with remaining parts taken from reference TRBV5-1 and TRBJ2-7, reads KAGVTQTPRYLIKTRGQQVTLSCSPISGHRSVSWYQQTPGQGLQFLFEYFSETQRNKGNFPGRFSGRQFSNSRSEMNVSTLELGDSALYLCASSLEGGGYEQYFGPGTRLTVT.

The chain joins TRBV5-4 to TRBJ2-7, with 7 nucleotides matching TRBD2. V lost 9 bases and J lost 1; bases outside the gene matches: 16. This CDR3 is built from 16 residues. Germline CDR1 is SGHNT and CDR2 is YYREEE (reference sequence). The CDR3 DNA reads TGTGCCACCCGCGGTGGGGAGGCAGCGGGATCCTACGAGCAGTACTTC. Translated: CATRGGEAAGSYEQYF.

The chain recombines TRBV7-2 with TRBJ1-2; the match to TRBD1 covers 9 bases. V lost 2 bases, J lost 9 bases, and 10 bases stayed unmatched. The CDR3 runs 15 residues. Germline CDR1 and CDR2: SGHTA and FQGNSA. CDR3 nucleotides: TGTGCCAGCAGCTTATCGTCGGGACAGGGCCGGAGCTACACCTTC. It codes for CASSLSSGQGRSYTF.

The chain has TRBV6-4 and TRBJ1-1; no reliable D call. Deletions cut 3 bases from V and 2 bases from J, with 10 bases between. Germline CDR1 and CDR2: MRHNA and SNTAGT. The CDR3 length is 14 residues. The CDR3 is CASSESMRNTEAFF. The CDR3 nucleotides read TGTGCCAGCAGTGAGTCCATGCGAAACACTGAAGCTTTCTTT.